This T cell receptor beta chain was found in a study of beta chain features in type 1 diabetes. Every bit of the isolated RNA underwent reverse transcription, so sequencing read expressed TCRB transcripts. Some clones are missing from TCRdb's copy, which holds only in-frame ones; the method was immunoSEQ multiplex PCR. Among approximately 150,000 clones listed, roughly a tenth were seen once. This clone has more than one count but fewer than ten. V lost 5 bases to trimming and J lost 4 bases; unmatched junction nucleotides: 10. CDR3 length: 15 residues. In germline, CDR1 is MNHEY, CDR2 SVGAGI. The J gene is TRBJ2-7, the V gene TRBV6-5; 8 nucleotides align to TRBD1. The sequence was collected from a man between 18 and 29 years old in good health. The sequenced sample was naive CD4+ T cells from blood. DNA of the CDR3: TGTGCCAGCAGTGTCAAACAGGGGGGAATATACGAGCAGTACTTC. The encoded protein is CASSVKQGGIYEQYF.